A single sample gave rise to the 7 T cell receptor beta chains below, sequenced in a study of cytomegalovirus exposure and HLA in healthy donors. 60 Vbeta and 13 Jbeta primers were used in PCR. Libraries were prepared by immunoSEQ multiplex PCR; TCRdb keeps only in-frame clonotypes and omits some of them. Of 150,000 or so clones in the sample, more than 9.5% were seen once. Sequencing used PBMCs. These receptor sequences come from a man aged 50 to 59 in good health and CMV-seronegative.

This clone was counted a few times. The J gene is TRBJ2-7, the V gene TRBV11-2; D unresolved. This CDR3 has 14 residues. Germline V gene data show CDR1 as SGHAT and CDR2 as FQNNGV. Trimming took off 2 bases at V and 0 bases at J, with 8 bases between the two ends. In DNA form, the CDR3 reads TGTGCCAGCAGCTTACTCGACAACTCCTACGAGCAGTACTTC. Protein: CASSLLDNSYEQYF.

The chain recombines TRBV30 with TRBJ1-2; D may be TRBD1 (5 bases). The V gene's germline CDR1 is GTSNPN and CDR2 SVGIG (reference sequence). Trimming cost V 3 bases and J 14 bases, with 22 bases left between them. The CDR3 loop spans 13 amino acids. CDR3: CAWSPGLRGRVTF. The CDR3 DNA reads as TGTGCCTGGAGCCCGGGACTTAGGGGTCGGGTGACCTTC.

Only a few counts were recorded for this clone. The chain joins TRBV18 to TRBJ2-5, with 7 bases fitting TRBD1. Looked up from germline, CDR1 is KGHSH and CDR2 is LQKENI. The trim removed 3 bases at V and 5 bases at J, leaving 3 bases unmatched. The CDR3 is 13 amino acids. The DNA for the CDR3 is TGTGCCAGCTCACCGAGGGGGCTGGAGACCCAGTACTTC. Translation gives CASSPRGLETQYF.

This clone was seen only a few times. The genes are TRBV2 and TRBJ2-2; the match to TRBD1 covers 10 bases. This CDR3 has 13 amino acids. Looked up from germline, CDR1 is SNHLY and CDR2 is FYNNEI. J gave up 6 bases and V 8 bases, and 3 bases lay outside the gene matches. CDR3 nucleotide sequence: TGTGCCAGCGGACAGGGGGGCGCCGGGGAGCTGTTTTTT. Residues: CASGQGGAGELFF.

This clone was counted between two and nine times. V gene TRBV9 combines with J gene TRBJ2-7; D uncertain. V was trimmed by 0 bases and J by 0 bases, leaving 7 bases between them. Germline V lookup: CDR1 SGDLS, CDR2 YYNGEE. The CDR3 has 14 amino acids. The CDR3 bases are TGTGCCAGCAGCGTAGGTGTCAGCTCCTACGAGCAGTACTTC. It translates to CASSVGVSSYEQYF.

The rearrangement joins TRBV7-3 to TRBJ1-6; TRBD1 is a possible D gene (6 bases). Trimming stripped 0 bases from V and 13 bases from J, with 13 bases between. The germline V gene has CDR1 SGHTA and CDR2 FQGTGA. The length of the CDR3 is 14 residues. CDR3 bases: TGTGCCAGCAGCTTAACGCCAGGGGCAGGGCCCCTCCACTTT. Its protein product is CASSLTPGAGPLHF.

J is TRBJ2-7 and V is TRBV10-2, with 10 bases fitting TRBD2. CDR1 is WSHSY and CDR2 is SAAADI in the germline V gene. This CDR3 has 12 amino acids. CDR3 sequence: CGCRTSGAEQYF. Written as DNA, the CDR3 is TGCGGGTGTCGCACTAGCGGGGCCGAGCAGTACTTC.